Sequencing of this T cell receptor (beta chain) was carried out in a study of T cells in Graves' hyperthyroidism and ophthalmopathy (dated by TCRdb to about 2019). In the study overall: Peripheral blood samples were taken at initial diagnosis, before any treatment was given. To identify distinguishing TCR V-J signatures, a discovery cohort of 100 patients was used, comprising 43 with Graves' ophthalmopathy and some 57 with stable Graves' hyperthyroidism. An independent validation cohort of under 20 hyperthyroidism patients and 17 patients who later progressed to ophthalmopathy tested prospective prediction of ophthalmopathy. The approximately 90 discovery patients were divided at random into training and test sets in a 7:3 ratio. Thyroid tissue and blood T-cell repertoires from six or seven Graves' hyperthyroidism patients were also compared in the study. After sampling, hyperthyroidism patients received methimazole starting at 30 mg daily, and ophthalmopathy patients received high-dose intravenous methylprednisolone. The paper reports TCR Vbeta CDR3 sequencing of approximately 140 peripheral blood samples: under 45 ophthalmopathy, under 85 hyperthyroidism and approximately 17 progressor patients.

On the study overall, not on this receptor specifically: A 13 V-J signature model separated ophthalmopathy from stable hyperthyroidism, with around 90% sensitivity and roughly 81% specificity in cross-validation and 80%/75% in testing. No statistical method was used to set the sample size in advance, and investigators knew the group allocation. Most expanded thyroid clonotypes (frequency above 0.001) were also detected in blood, a finding suggesting that blood repertoires may reflect thyroid immune responses. In validation, the model predicted progression to ophthalmopathy a median of roughly six months before onset, with 65% to 71% sensitivity and 72.22% specificity.

Stable Graves' hyperthyroidism was defined as the absence of progression to ophthalmopathy over 18 months of follow-up. Hyperthyroidism patients were aged 18 to 65 years and newly diagnosed, with disease duration of less than 2 months. Patients with uncontrolled infections, other autoimmune diseases, pregnancy or lactation were excluded. Clinical symptoms, serum thyroxine and TRAb, thyroid ultrasound, and orbital computed tomography formed the basis for the diagnoses. PBMCs were separated from roughly 9.3 ml of fresh peripheral blood using Ficoll-Paque density gradient centrifugation. Total RNA was extracted using Trizol reagent, and RNA quality was assessed on an Agilent 2100 Bioanalyzer. The TCR beta CDR3 regions were amplified from RNA transcripts. The first round of RT-PCR for the TCR CDR3 was performed with the HTBI primer set and the Qiagen OneStep RT-PCR kit. Libraries were constructed in a second round of multiplex PCR, after which size selection and purification were carried out. Paired-end sequencing of the libraries was performed with 100 bp reads on an Illumina HiSeq2000. The authors' pipeline ran thus. SOAPnuke was used to process the raw data, removing reads that contained adapters or uncalled bases, had a mean Phred below 15, or lacked an exact match to the constant primer or identifier. COPE v1.2.5 was used to merge the high-quality paired reads, and each unique nucleotide sequence was defined as a clonotype. MiTCR v1.1 was used to align clonotypes to the IMGT TRBV, TRBD and TRBJ reference segments. The analysis included only V-J combinations with a frequency above 0.0001, which together covered around 99% of the repertoires. A TCS score was defined as the ratio between F50 (clonal expansion) and ExV (chaos), using BLOSUM62-based TCRdist between CDR3 peptides within each V-J. Welch's t-statistics and random forest reduced fewer than 550 V-J features to fewer than 15, which were used in a naive Bayes classifier (R e1071). TCRdb ran its own pipeline on the public reads, namely fastp trimming at Q25 and MiXCR clone calling, and kept in-frame beta chains. Entries are consolidated by CDR3 protein sequence, retaining the most common genes and DNA. The V and J calls reflect TCRdb's pipeline rather than the authors' work. The sample table contains about 350,000 distinct CDR3 sequences; only one count was recorded for about 15% of them. The ten most abundant clones make up under 30% of the sample.

This clonotype was detected a few times. Its specific antigen is unknown. No much larger clonotype is one base removed from it; base qualities were not supplied. As encoded in the germline V gene, CDR1 is SNHLY while CDR2 is FYNNEI. The V and J ends are trimmed by 8 bases and 1 base, leaving 11 bases between them. The CDR3 runs 13 residues from the cysteine to the phenylalanine. Only the CDR3 part of the read is kept: 39 bases, read in frame from the first base. This TCR came from a woman aged 25 to 39 with Graves' hyperthyroidism. Sequenced: blood. This receptor chain uses TRBV2 and TRBJ2-5; confidence is insufficient to name the D gene. The CDR3 has the sequence CASRPWIQETQYF. The nucleotide sequence reads TGTGCCAGCCGGCCCTGGATCCAAGAGACCCAGTACTTC.